The 29 T cell receptor beta chains reported below all come from one sample, sequenced in a study of blood T cell repertoires in COVID-19. Profiled with immunoSEQ multiplex PCR; TCRdb holds only in-frame clones, not every one. The table records almost 95,000 clones, around 72% of them present only once. Material: peripheral blood. All receptors derive from an older woman in a cohort sampled during active or convalescent COVID-19.

The V call is TRBV12-3 or TRBV12-4, the J call TRBJ1-2; tentative D call: TRBD1 (5 bases). V lost 3 bases to trimming and J lost 5 bases, with 7 bases between them. The CDR3 extends over 12 amino acids. CDR3 bases: TGTGCCAGCAGTTTTAGGGGATATGGCTACACCTTC. Amino acids: CASSFRGYGYTF.

V usage is TRBV15 and J usage is TRBJ2-2; 9 positions match TRBD1. The CDR3 has 17 amino acids. The V gene's germline CDR1 is LNHNV and CDR2 YYDKDF (reference sequence). V trimming: 1 base; J trimming: 3 bases; junction bases outside the gene matches: 6. The CDR3, as DNA: TGTGCCACCAGCAGAGGAGGGACAGGGATGCACACCGGGGAGCTGTTTTTT. Encoded protein: CATSRGGTGMHTGELFF.

V and J are TRBV14 and TRBJ1-2; D not resolved. CDR3 length equals 16 residues. Germline V gene data show CDR1 as SGHDN and CDR2 as FVKESK. Trimming removed 4 bases from V and 8 bases from J, with 23 bases in between. This CDR3 reads CASSPENNRRTTGYTF. CDR3 sequence (DNA): TGTGCCAGCAGCCCGGAAAACAACCGACGGACTACAGGCTACACCTTC.

This clone was picked up a small number of times. The chain couples TRBV19 to TRBJ2-7; TRBD1 matches 8 bases. V lost 3 bases to trimming and J lost 0 bases; unmatched junction nucleotides: 4. CDR1 is LNHDA, CDR2 SQIVND, per germline (reference sequence). The CDR3 runs 15 residues. The CDR3 here is CASSMGQAFSYEQYF. The CDR3 DNA sequence: TGTGCCAGTAGTATGGGACAGGCATTCTCCTACGAGCAGTACTTC.

The rearrangement joins TRBV25-1 to TRBJ2-5; D might be TRBD2 (5 bases). V lost 7 bases, J lost 7 bases, and 19 bases lay in between. Germline CDR1 is MGHDK and CDR2 is SYGVNS. There are 14 residues in the CDR3. The CDR3 is CASMLAAGGVTQYF. CDR3 in DNA: TGTGCCAGCATGCTCGCCGCGGGTGGGGTGACCCAGTACTTC.

This clone appeared a few times. This chain connects TRBV2 to TRBJ1-5; the match to TRBD1 covers 11 bases. CDR1 and CDR2 (germline): SNHLY, FYNNEI. The CDR3 length is 15 residues. V was clipped by 5 bases and J by 7 bases; unmatched bases: 7. CDR3 residues: CASSPPGDRGQPQHF. Here the CDR3 DNA reads TGTGCCAGCAGTCCCCCGGGGGACAGGGGGCAGCCCCAGCATTTT.

The chain joins TRBV19 to TRBJ2-2, with D perhaps matching TRBD2 (7 bases). The CDR3 covers 15 residues. V was clipped by 10 bases and J by 6 bases, with 21 bases between them. Germline CDR1 LNHDA, CDR2 SQIVND (reference sequence). For the CDR3, the DNA is TGTGCCACCGTCCGGTTACAGGGAGGGCCCGGGGAGCTGTTTTTT. Residues: CATVRLQGGPGELFF.

This clone came up a few times. This chain uses TRBV5-1 with TRBJ2-2; TRBD1 matches 8 bases. From germline, CDR1 is SGHRS and CDR2 YFSETQ. This CDR3 spans 15 amino acids. Trimming cost V 4 bases and J 7 bases; bases outside gene matches: 9. The CDR3 DNA sequence: TGCGCCAGCAGCCCCGAGACAGGGGTGATCGGGGAGCTGTTTTTT. It codes for CASSPETGVIGELFF.

This chain connects TRBV18 to TRBJ2-5; D gene unclear. V was clipped by 4 bases and J by 1 base, with 10 bases between them. The V gene's germline CDR1 is KGHSH and CDR2 LQKENI. The CDR3 spans 14 residues. For the CDR3, the DNA is TGTGCCAGCTCACTAGCTCCTGGCCAAGAGACCCAGTACTTC. It specifies CASSLAPGQETQYF.

This rearrangement joins TRBV6-4 to TRBJ2-1, with 9 positions matching TRBD2. The CDR3 is 14 residues long. Germline V gene lookup returns CDR1 MRHNA and CDR2 SNTAGT. V gave up 3 bases and J gave up 4 bases; unmatched junction bases: 1. CDR3 amino acids: CASSELAGYNEQFF. The CDR3 bases are TGTGCCAGCAGTGAGCTAGCGGGATACAATGAGCAGTTCTTC.

The DNA for the CDR3 is TGTGCCAGCAGCGGAAACCGCGGGGGCCAGGGCTATGGCTACACCTTC. It translates to CASSGNRGGQGYGYTF. V gene TRBV9 combines with J gene TRBJ1-2, with D maybe TRBD1 (6 bases). Germline CDR1 is SGDLS and CDR2 is YYNGEE. Deletions cut 3 bases from V and 4 bases from J, with 19 bases between. The CDR3 contains 16 residues.

With respect to this clone: The junction departs from germline at one end; a sequencing error may be responsible. The rearrangement uses TRBV5-5 and TRBJ1-2; the match to TRBD1 covers 7 bases. Germline values: CDR1 SGHKS, CDR2 YYEKEE (reference sequence). This CDR3 contains 12 residues. DNA for the CDR3: TGTGCCAGCAGCGTCTCCGGGACAGCTACCGCCTTC. It specifies CASSVSGTATAF.

The chain couples TRBV10-3 to TRBJ1-1; 11 bases agree with TRBD1. The CDR3 is made up of 15 amino acids. J gave up 5 bases and V 0 bases, and 2 bases lay outside the gene matches. Per germline, CDR1 ENHRY and CDR2 SYGVKD. The CDR3 nucleotides read TGTGCCATCAGTGAGTCGGGGACAGGGGGGACTGAAGCTTTCTTT. Its protein is CAISESGTGGTEAFF.

This chain links TRBV2 with TRBJ1-4; D is ambiguous. With 4 bases removed from V and 8 bases from J, the gap between germline ends came to 5 bases. CDR3 length: 11 amino acids. Germline CDR1 is SNHLY and CDR2 is FYNNEI. The CDR3 region has the DNA TGTGCCAGCAGTGCAATCGAAAAACTGTTTTTT. Translation gives CASSAIEKLFF.

This clone was detected only a few times. The chain combines TRBV19 with TRBJ1-5; D ambiguous. Germline lookup yields CDR1 LNHDA and CDR2 SQIVND (reference sequence). This CDR3 contains 13 residues. V dropped 3 bases and J dropped 5 bases, with 8 bases sitting between them. CDR3: CASSIGVYQPQHF. CDR3 DNA: TGTGCCAGTAGTATCGGAGTGTATCAGCCCCAGCATTTT.

The rearrangement uses TRBV30 and TRBJ1-6, with 7 nucleotides matching TRBD1. Looked up from germline, CDR1 is GTSNPN and CDR2 is SVGIG (reference sequence). Trimming cost V 1 base and J 9 bases; bases outside gene matches: 6. This CDR3 spans 14 amino acids. The CDR3 DNA follows: TGTGCCTGGAGTGGGGCGGGACAGTCTTCACCCCTCCACTTT. It is translated as CAWSGAGQSSPLHF.

V and J are TRBV5-5 and TRBJ1-2, with D uncertain. Germline values: CDR1 SGHKS, CDR2 YYEKEE (reference sequence). This CDR3 has 13 amino acids. Trimming took 0 bases from V and 8 from J, leaving 11 bases between them. CDR3 coding DNA: TGTGCCAGCAGCTTGGACCGCGATCGGGGCTACACCTTC. Translation: CASSLDRDRGYTF.

The V gene is TRBV2, the J gene TRBJ1-2; perhaps TRBD1 as D (5 bases). This CDR3 is built from 13 residues. The germline V gene has CDR1 SNHLY and CDR2 FYNNEI. Trimming took off 4 bases at V and 8 bases at J, with 14 bases between the two ends. CDR3 in DNA: TGTGCCAGCAGTGGATCAGGGATTTACGGCTACACCTTC. Translation gives CASSGSGIYGYTF.

This clone appeared a few times. The genes are TRBV4-1 and TRBJ2-2; 10 bases are shared with TRBD1. The CDR3 totals 17 residues. Germline V lookup: CDR1 MGHRA, CDR2 YSYEKL. The J segment lost 4 bases and the V segment lost 3 bases, leaving 8 bases of the junction unmatched. The CDR3 DNA reads TGCGCCAGCAGCCATCCTCCGGACAGGGGGGGCACCGGGGAGCTGTTTTTT. It encodes CASSHPPDRGGTGELFF.

In its sample, this clone was seen a few times. The chain carries TRBV28 and TRBJ1-2; TRBD1 aligns across 11 bases. CDR3 length: 15 amino acids. In germline, CDR1 is MDHEN, CDR2 SYDVKM. V was pared by 3 bases and J by 6 bases, with 6 bases of the junction left unmatched. CDR3 protein: CASSLFGTGGNGYTF. The CDR3 region has the DNA TGTGCCAGCAGTTTGTTTGGGACAGGGGGAAATGGCTACACCTTC.

The sample holds one count of this clone. The chain uses TRBV2 and TRBJ2-5, with 14 bases that match TRBD2. V trimming: 4 bases; J trimming: 6 bases; junction bases outside the gene matches: 4. CDR3 length equals 15 residues. The germline V gene has CDR1 SNHLY and CDR2 FYNNEI. CDR3 loop: CASSGGLAGVKTQYF. The CDR3 DNA follows: TGTGCCAGCAGTGGGGGACTAGCGGGGGTAAAGACCCAGTACTTC.

This chain connects TRBV30 to TRBJ1-6, with 10 bases aligning to TRBD1. Germline V gene lookup returns CDR1 GTSNPN and CDR2 SVGIG (reference sequence). V shed 3 bases, J shed 7 bases, and the junction held 6 bases outside the gene matches. This CDR3 is 15 amino acids long. The CDR3 coding sequence is TGTGCCTGGAGGCTCCGACAGGGGGCAAATTCACCCCTCCACTTT. Translation: CAWRLRQGANSPLHF.

The CDR3 DNA is TGCGCCAGCAGCAAACAGGGACAACCAACTAATGAAAAACTGTTTTTT. Its protein is CASSKQGQPTNEKLFF. The gene calls are TRBV4-3 and TRBJ1-4, with D possibly being TRBD1 (6 bases). V lost 5 bases and J 0 bases, leaving 13 bases between the germline ends. The CDR3 has 16 amino acids. Germline assignment: CDR1 LGHNA and CDR2 YSLEER.

The gene calls are TRBV4-1 and TRBJ1-2; unclear D gene. There are 13 residues in the CDR3. Trimming left V 0 bases short and J 8 bases short, with 10 bases between. Germline CDR1 and CDR2: MGHRA and YSYEKL. The CDR3 bases are TGCGCCAGCAGCCAAGATCCTACCAGGGGCTACACCTTC. Amino acid sequence: CASSQDPTRGYTF.

The chain recombines TRBV7-9 with TRBJ1-2; 7 nucleotides match TRBD1. The CDR3 spans 16 residues. CDR1 SEHNR and CDR2 FQNEAQ come from the germline V gene (reference sequence). The trim removed 4 bases at V and 0 bases at J, leaving 8 bases unmatched. The CDR3 sequence is CASSSSRDSPNYGYTF. The CDR3 DNA reads as TGTGCCAGCAGCTCCTCCAGGGACAGTCCTAACTATGGCTACACCTTC.

This rearrangement joins TRBV6-6 to TRBJ2-6, with 12 bases aligning to TRBD1. CDR3 length: 18 amino acids. Germline V gene sequence: CDR1 MNHNY, CDR2 SVGAGI (reference sequence). J lost 2 bases, V lost 5 bases, and 7 bases had no gene match. The CDR3 sequence: CASSPTGTGGTGANVLTF. The CDR3 nucleotides read TGTGCCAGCAGTCCTACCGGGACAGGGGGCACTGGGGCCAACGTCCTGACTTTC.

The V gene is TRBV19, the J gene TRBJ1-1; TRBD1 aligns across 7 bases. Germline V gives CDR1 LNHDA, CDR2 SQIVND (reference sequence). This CDR3 contains 15 residues. V shed 3 bases, J shed 2 bases, and the junction held 6 bases outside the gene matches. CDR3 sequence reads: CASSIDDRVNTEAFF. In DNA, the CDR3 is TGTGCCAGTAGTATTGACGACAGGGTCAACACTGAAGCTTTCTTT.

This rearrangement joins TRBV7-6 to TRBJ2-3; maybe TRBD2 (5 bases). V was shortened by 0 bases and J by 2 bases, with 9 bases between the two germline ends. Germline V gene sequence: CDR1 SGHVS, CDR2 FNYEAQ. This CDR3 contains 15 residues. As DNA, the CDR3 is TGTGCCAGCAGCTTAGCGACCGACTACACAGATACGCAGTATTTT. It yields the protein CASSLATDYTDTQYF.

This chain's CDR3 is CASSFAGMNEKLFF. In DNA form, the CDR3 reads TGTGCCAGCAGTTTTGCAGGGATGAATGAAAAACTGTTTTTT. The rearrangement uses TRBV28 and TRBJ1-4, with a possible D match to TRBD1 (5 bases). Germline V lookup: CDR1 MDHEN, CDR2 SYDVKM. Trimming left V 3 bases short and J 5 bases short, with 10 bases between. The CDR3 has 14 amino acids.